This TCR beta chain originates from a study of cytomegalovirus exposure and HLA in healthy donors. Findings and limits, study-wide: Across donors, presence/absence analyses took sequencing depth to be roughly uniform.

Use of 60 Vbeta and 13 Jbeta primers characterized the PCR. Sequenced by immunoSEQ multiplex PCR; TCRdb stores in-frame clones only, minus some. The sample records roughly 150,000 clones, about 77% being singletons. V lost 6 bases, J lost 2 bases, and 8 bases lay in between. CDR3 length: 12 amino acids. Germline lookup yields CDR1 SQVTM and CDR2 ANQGSEA. Regarding this clone: The antigen is not known.

This clonotype was sampled from a male donor in good health and CMV-seronegative. Sequences were obtained from PBMCs. V usage is TRBV29-1 and J usage is TRBJ1-3, with D uncertain. The CDR3 protein is CSVSSAGNTIYF. DNA for the CDR3: TGCAGCGTCTCTTCGGCTGGAAACACCATATATTTT.